These 8 T cell receptor beta chains were all obtained from the same sample, sequenced in a study of OX40 agonist ivuxolimab in advanced cancers. The repertoire was sequenced with immunoSEQ multiplex PCR; TCRdb's copy has only in-frame clones and lacks some. The top ten hold about 0.49% of the sample, which has around 100,000 clones, 75% to 95% seen once. Source: CD4+ or CD8+ T cells sorted from blood, taken in a trial of the OX40 agonist ivuxolimab. Every receptor here comes from an adult with an advanced solid tumor such as melanoma, head and neck, liver or kidney cancer.

The chain recombines TRBV9 with TRBJ2-1; D might be TRBD1 or TRBD2, each matching 5 bases. Trimming took 0 bases from V and 7 from J, leaving 14 bases between them. Germline CDR1 SGDLS, CDR2 YYNGEE. This CDR3 is 15 amino acids long. The DNA of the CDR3 is TGTGCCAGCAGCGTAGGGCAGGGAGCGGTAAATGAGCAGTTCTTC. Amino acid sequence: CASSVGQGAVNEQFF.

The chain couples TRBV9 to TRBJ1-2; D uncertain. From germline, CDR1 is SGDLS and CDR2 YYNGEE. CDR3 length: 14 residues. The ends were cut back, 2 bases at V and 3 bases at J, with 11 bases in the middle. The CDR3 DNA reads as TGTGCCAGCAGCGTCCAGTCCTCTGACTATGGCTACACCTTC. Its protein product is CASSVQSSDYGYTF. Together with reference TRBV9 and TRBJ1-2, the CDR3 gives the full variable domain: DSGVTQTPKHLITATGQRVTLRCSPRSGDLSVYWYQQSLDQGLQFLIQYYNGEERAKGNILERFSAQQFPDLHSELNLSSLELGDSALYFCASSVQSSDYGYTFGSGTRLTVV.

This clone has a handful of counts. V is TRBV6-6 and J is TRBJ1-2; D remains ambiguous. V was pared by 8 bases and J by 0 bases, with 13 bases between. The germline V gene has CDR1 MNHNY and CDR2 SVGAGI (reference sequence). There are 14 residues in the CDR3. CDR3 loop: CASGSLLANYGYTF. The CDR3 DNA sequence: TGTGCCAGCGGATCTCTTTTGGCTAACTATGGCTACACCTTC.

The chain recombines TRBV20-1 with TRBJ2-2; D remains ambiguous. V dropped 5 bases and J dropped 7 bases, with 8 bases sitting between them. This CDR3 is built from 11 residues. Per germline, CDR1 DFQATT and CDR2 SNEGSKA (reference sequence). CDR3 nucleotides: TGCAGTGCTGCGCTGGGCGGGGAGCTGTTTTTT. Translating gives CSAALGGELFF.

The count of this clone is one. The chain is built from TRBV4-1 and TRBJ2-3, with D perhaps matching TRBD1 (6 bases). This CDR3 spans 17 amino acids. V was trimmed by 0 bases and J by 4 bases, leaving 17 bases between them. The germline V gene encodes CDR1 MGHRA and CDR2 YSYEKL. CDR3 loop: CASSQEVHRAGADTQYF. In nucleotides, the CDR3 is TGCGCCAGCAGCCAAGAAGTTCACAGGGCTGGAGCAGATACGCAGTATTTT.

The sample holds one count of this clone. The J gene is TRBJ1-1, the V gene TRBV29-1; D gene ambiguous. This CDR3 spans 11 amino acids. V shed 2 bases and J shed 5 bases, with 6 bases lying between them. Germline CDR1 SQVTM, CDR2 ANQGSEA. CDR3 nucleotides: TGCAGCGTTGAACACGCAACTGAAGCTTTCTTT. Translation gives CSVEHATEAFF. Together with reference TRBV29-1 and TRBJ1-1, the CDR3 gives the full variable domain: SAVISQKPSRDICQRGTSLTIQCQVDSQVTMMFWYRQQPGQSLTLIATANQGSEATYESGFVIDKFPISRPNLTFSTLTVSNMSPEDSSIYLCSVEHATEAFFGQGTRLTVV.

This rearrangement joins TRBV5-1 to TRBJ2-7; D tentatively fits TRBD1 or TRBD2 (5 bases each). The CDR3 is 14 amino acids. CDR1 is SGHRS and CDR2 is YFSETQ in the germline V gene. Trimming stripped 3 bases from V and 4 bases from J, with 14 bases between. The CDR3 coding sequence is TGCGCCAGCAGCTCGTTGACTGGGGGTTACGAGCAGTACTTC. Encoded protein: CASSSLTGGYEQYF.

The CDR3 DNA reads as TGTGCCAGCTCACCAACCCCTTTGGTAGAGACCCAGTACTTC. Protein product: CASSPTPLVETQYF. The chain links TRBV18 to TRBJ2-5; D gene uncertain. Germline V lookup: CDR1 KGHSH, CDR2 LQKENI. The CDR3 consists of 14 residues. V was shortened by 2 bases and J by 4 bases, with 11 bases between the two germline ends.